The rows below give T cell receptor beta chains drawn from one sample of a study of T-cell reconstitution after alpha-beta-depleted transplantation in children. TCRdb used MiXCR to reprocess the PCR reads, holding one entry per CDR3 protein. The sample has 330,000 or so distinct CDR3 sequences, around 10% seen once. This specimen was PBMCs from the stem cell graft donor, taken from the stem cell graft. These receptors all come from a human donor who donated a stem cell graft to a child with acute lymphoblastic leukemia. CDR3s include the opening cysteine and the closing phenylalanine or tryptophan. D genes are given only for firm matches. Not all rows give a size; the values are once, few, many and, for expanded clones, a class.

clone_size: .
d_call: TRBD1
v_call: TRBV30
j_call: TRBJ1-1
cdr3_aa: CALGQGTLLNTEAFF
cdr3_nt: TGTGCCTTGGGACAGGGAACTCTTTTGAACACTGAAGCTTTCTTT

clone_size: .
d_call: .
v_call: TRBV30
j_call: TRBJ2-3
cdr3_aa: CAWSVPMEADTQYF
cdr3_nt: TGTGCCTGGAGTGTACCGATGGAGGCGGATACGCAGTATTTT

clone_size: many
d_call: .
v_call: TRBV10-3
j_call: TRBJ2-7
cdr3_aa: CAISESGGESSYEQYF
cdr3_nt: TGTGCCATCAGTGAGTCGGGCGGGGAGAGCTCCTACGAGCAGTACTTC

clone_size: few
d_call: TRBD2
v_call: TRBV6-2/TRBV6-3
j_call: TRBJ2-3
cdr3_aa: CASSYGRAGGPGDTQYF
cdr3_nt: TGTGCCAGCAGTTACGGACGAGCGGGAGGGCCCGGAGATACGCAGTATTTT

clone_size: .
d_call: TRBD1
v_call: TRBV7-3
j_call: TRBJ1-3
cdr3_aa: CASSPQGGDGNTIYF
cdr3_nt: TGTGCCAGCAGCCCCCAGGGGGGGGATGGAAACACCATATATTTT

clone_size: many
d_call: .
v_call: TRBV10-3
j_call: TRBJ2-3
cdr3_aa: CAISEDLQGTDTQYF
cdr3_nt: TGTGCCATCAGTGAAGATTTACAGGGCACAGATACGCAGTATTTT

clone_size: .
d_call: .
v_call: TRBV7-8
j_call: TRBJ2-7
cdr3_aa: CASSRTMDREQYF
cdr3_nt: TGTGCCAGCAGCCGCACAATGGATCGCGAGCAGTACTTC

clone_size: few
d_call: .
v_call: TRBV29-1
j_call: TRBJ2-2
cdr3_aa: CSVEDESNTGELFF
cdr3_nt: TGCAGCGTTGAAGACGAATCGAACACCGGGGAGCTGTTTTTT

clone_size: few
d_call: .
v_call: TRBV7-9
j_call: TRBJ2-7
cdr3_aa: CASSPDDRRIYEQYF
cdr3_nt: TGTGCCAGCAGCCCGGACGACAGGCGCATCTACGAGCAGTACTTC

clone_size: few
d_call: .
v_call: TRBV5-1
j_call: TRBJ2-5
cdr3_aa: CASSPRTAVGETQYF
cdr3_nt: TGCGCCAGCAGCCCAAGGACGGCCGTCGGGGAGACCCAGTACTTC

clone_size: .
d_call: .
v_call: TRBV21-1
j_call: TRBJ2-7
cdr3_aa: CASSKARRCNEQYF
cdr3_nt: TGTGCCAGCAGCAAAGCTCGCAGGTGCAACGAGCAGTACTTC

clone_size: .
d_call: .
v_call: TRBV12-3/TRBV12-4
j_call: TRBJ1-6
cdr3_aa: CASSLAESPLHF
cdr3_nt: TGTGCCAGCAGTTTAGCGGAGTCACCCCTCCACTTT

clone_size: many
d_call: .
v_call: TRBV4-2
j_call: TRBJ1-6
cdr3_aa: CASSQEGPGGSPLHF
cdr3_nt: TGTGCCAGCAGCCAAGAAGGTCCGGGCGGGTCACCCCTCCACTTT

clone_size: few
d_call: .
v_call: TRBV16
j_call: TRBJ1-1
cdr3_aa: CASSSGQATEAFF
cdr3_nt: TGTGCCAGCAGTTCAGGGCAAGCCACTGAAGCTTTCTTT

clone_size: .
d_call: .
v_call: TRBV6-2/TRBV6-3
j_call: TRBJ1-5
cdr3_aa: CASSTLNQPQHF
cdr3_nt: TGTGCCAGCAGTACACTCAATCAGCCCCAGCATTTT

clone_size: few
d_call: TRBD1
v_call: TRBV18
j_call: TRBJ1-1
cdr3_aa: CASSPGQDGEAFF
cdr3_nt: TGTGCCAGCTCACCGGGACAGGACGGCGAAGCTTTCTTT

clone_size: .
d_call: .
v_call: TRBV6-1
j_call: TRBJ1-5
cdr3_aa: CASSAQPNSNQPQHF
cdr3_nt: TGTGCCAGCAGTGCCCAGCCGAATAGCAATCAGCCCCAGCATTTT

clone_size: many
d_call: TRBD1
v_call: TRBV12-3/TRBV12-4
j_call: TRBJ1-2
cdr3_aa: CASSLRTGYGYTF
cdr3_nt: TGTGCCAGCAGTCTCCGGACAGGCTATGGCTACACCTTC

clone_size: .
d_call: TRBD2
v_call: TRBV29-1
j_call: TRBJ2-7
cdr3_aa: CSVKASGRLPYEQYF
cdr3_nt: TGCAGCGTGAAGGCTAGCGGGCGTCTCCCCTACGAGCAGTACTTC

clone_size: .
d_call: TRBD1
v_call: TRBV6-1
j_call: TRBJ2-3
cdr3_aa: CASSPQGESIRDTQYF
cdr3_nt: TGTGCCAGCAGTCCCCAGGGGGAATCGATCAGAGATACGCAGTATTTT

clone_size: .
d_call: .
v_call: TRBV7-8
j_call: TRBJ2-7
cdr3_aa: CASSLPGAGSSYEQYF
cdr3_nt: TGTGCCAGCAGCTTACCCGGGGCAGGGAGCTCCTACGAGCAGTACTTC

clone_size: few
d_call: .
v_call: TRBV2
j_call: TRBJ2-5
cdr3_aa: CASSEALSGSETQYF
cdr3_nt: TGTGCCAGCAGTGAAGCGCTTTCGGGATCAGAGACCCAGTACTTC

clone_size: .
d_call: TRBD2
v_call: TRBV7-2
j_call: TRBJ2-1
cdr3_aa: CASSLGYLAGAYGPSSYNEQFF
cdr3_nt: TGTGCCAGCAGCTTAGGTTACCTAGCGGGAGCGTATGGCCCGAGCTCCTACAATGAGCAGTTCTTC

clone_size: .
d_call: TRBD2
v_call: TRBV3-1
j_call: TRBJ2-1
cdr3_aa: CASSHLRDYSYNEQFF
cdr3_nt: TGTGCCAGCAGCCACCTCAGGGACTACTCCTACAATGAGCAGTTCTTC

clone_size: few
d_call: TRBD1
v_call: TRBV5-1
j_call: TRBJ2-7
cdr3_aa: CASSLDLGTGPYEQYF
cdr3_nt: TGCGCCAGCAGCCTGGATCTCGGGACAGGACCCTACGAGCAGTACTTC

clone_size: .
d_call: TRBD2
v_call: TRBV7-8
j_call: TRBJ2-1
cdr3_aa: CASSLASLAGGYNEQFF
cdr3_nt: TGTGCCAGCAGCTTAGCTTCCCTAGCGGGGGGATACAATGAGCAGTTCTTC

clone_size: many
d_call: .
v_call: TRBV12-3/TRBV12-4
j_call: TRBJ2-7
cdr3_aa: CASSSTERYEQYF
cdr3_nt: TGTGCCAGCAGTTCCACCGAACGCTACGAGCAGTACTTC

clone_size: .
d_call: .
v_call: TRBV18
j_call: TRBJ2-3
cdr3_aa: CASSIERLSTQYF
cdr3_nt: TGTGCCAGCTCAATCGAAAGATTGAGTACGCAGTATTTT

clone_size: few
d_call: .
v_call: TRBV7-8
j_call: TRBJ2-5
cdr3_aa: CASSSELGQETQYF
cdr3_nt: TGTGCCAGCAGCAGTGAACTTGGCCAAGAGACCCAGTACTTC

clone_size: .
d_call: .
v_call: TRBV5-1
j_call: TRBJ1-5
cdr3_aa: CASSPGANQPQHF
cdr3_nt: TGCGCCAGCAGCCCCGGGGCTAATCAGCCCCAGCATTTT

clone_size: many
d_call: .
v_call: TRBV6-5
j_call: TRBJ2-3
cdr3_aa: CASSYFLLAGTSTDTQYF
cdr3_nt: TGTGCCAGCAGTTACTTCCTCCTAGCAGGAACTAGCACAGATACGCAGTATTTT

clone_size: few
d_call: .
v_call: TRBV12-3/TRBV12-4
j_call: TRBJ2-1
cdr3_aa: CASKWKITSYNEQFF
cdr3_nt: TGTGCCAGCAAATGGAAGATCACCTCCTACAATGAGCAGTTCTTC

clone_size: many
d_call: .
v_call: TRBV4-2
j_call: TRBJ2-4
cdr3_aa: CASSQQYRTGNIQYF
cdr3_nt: TGTGCCAGCAGCCAACAGTATAGGACTGGAAACATTCAGTACTTC

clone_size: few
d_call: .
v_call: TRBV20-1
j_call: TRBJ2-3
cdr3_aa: CSARGRADTQYF
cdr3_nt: TGCAGTGCTAGGGGCAGGGCAGATACGCAGTATTTT

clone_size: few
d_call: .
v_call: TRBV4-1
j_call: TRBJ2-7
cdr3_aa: CASSLDPQAYEQYF
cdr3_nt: TGCGCCAGCAGCCTGGACCCCCAAGCCTACGAGCAGTACTTC

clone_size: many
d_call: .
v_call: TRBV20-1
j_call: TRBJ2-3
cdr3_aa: CGVQGGRGDTQYF
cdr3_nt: TGCGGCGTCCAGGGTGGTAGGGGGGATACGCAGTATTTT

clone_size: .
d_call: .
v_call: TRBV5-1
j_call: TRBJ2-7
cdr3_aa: CASSWKETVTAYEQYF
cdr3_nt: TGCGCCAGCAGCTGGAAAGAGACAGTGACTGCCTACGAGCAGTACTTC

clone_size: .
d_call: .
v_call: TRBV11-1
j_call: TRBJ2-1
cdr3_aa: CASSPGTPKPILKPYNEQFF
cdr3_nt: TGTGCCAGCAGCCCCGGGACTCCAAAACCCATTCTAAAGCCTTACAATGAGCAGTTCTTC

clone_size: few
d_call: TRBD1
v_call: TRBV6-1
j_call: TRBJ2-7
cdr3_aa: CASSSDRTYEQYF
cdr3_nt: TGTGCCAGCAGCTCGGACAGGACCTACGAGCAGTACTTC

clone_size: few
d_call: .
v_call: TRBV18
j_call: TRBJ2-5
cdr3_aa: CASSPRRAGKETQYF
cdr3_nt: TGTGCCAGCTCACCACGCAGGGCCGGGAAAGAGACCCAGTACTTC

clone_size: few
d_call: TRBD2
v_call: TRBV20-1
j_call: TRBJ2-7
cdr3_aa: CSARDRKTSGWYEQYF
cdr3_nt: TGCAGTGCTAGAGATCGAAAAACTAGCGGGTGGTACGAGCAGTACTTC

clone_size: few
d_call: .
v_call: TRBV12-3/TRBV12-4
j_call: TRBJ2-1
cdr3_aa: CASSFLDSPYNEQFF
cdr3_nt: TGTGCCAGCAGTTTCCTAGACAGTCCCTACAATGAGCAGTTCTTC

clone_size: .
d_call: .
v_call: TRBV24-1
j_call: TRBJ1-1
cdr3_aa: CATSDLGTEAFF
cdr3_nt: TGTGCCACCAGTGATTTAGGAACGGAAGCTTTCTTT

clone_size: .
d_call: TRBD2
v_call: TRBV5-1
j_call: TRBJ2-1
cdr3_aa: CASSSGLLSYNEQFF
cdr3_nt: TGCGCCAGCAGCTCGGGACTACTCTCCTACAATGAGCAGTTCTTC

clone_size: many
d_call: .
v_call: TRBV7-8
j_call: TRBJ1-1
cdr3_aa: CASSTIGDTESFF
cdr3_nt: TGTGCCAGCAGCACCATAGGGGACACTGAATCTTTCTTT

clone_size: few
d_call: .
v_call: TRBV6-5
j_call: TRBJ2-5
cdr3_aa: CASSYSNWGRETQYF
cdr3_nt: TGTGCCAGCAGTTACTCGAATTGGGGGCGGGAGACCCAGTACTTC

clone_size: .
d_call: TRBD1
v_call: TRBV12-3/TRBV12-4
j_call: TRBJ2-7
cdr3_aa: CASRQGVYEQYF
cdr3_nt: TGTGCCAGCAGGCAGGGGGTCTACGAGCAGTACTTC

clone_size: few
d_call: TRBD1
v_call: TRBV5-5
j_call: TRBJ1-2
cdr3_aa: CASSLSQGPLNYGYTF
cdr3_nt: TGTGCCAGCAGCCTATCACAGGGGCCTCTCAACTATGGCTACACCTTC

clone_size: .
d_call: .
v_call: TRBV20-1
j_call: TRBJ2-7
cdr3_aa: CSARVAGHPYEQYF
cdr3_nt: TGCAGTGCTAGAGTCGCCGGACACCCCTACGAGCAGTACTTC

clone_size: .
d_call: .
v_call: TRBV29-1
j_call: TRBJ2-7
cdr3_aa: CSVEVQGPYEQYF
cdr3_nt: TGCAGCGTTGAAGTACAGGGCCCCTACGAGCAGTACTTC

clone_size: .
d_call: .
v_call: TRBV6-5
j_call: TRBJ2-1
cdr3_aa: CASSYLGDEQFF
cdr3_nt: TGTGCCAGCAGTTACTTGGGGGATGAGCAGTTCTTC

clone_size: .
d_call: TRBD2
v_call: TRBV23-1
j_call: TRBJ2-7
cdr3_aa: CASSQSSLIQRGEGEQYF
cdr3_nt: TGCGCCAGCAGTCAATCCTCCTTAATACAAAGAGGGGAGGGCGAGCAGTACTTC

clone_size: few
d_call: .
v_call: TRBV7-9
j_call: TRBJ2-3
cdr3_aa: CASSPRGGYGTDTQYF
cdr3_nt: TGTGCCAGCAGCCCTAGGGGGGGTTATGGCACAGATACGCAGTATTTT

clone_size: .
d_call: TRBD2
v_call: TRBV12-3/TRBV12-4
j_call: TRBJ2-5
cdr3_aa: CASSPGLAGPRRAETQYF
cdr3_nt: TGTGCCAGCAGCCCTGGACTAGCGGGCCCCCGTCGCGCGGAGACCCAGTACTTC

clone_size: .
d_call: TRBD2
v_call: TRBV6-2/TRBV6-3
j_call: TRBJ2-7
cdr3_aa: CASSYPTLADPYEQYF
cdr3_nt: TGTGCCAGCAGTTACCCCACACTAGCGGATCCCTACGAGCAGTACTTC

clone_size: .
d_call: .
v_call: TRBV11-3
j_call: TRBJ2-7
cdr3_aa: CASSPTGTRAKSYEQYF
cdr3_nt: TGTGCCAGCAGCCCTACCGGGACACGGGCTAAATCCTACGAGCAGTACTTC

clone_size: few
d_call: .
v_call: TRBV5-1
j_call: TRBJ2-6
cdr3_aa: CASSFKGAGANVLTF
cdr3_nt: TGCGCCAGCAGCTTTAAGGGGGCTGGGGCCAACGTCCTGACTTTC